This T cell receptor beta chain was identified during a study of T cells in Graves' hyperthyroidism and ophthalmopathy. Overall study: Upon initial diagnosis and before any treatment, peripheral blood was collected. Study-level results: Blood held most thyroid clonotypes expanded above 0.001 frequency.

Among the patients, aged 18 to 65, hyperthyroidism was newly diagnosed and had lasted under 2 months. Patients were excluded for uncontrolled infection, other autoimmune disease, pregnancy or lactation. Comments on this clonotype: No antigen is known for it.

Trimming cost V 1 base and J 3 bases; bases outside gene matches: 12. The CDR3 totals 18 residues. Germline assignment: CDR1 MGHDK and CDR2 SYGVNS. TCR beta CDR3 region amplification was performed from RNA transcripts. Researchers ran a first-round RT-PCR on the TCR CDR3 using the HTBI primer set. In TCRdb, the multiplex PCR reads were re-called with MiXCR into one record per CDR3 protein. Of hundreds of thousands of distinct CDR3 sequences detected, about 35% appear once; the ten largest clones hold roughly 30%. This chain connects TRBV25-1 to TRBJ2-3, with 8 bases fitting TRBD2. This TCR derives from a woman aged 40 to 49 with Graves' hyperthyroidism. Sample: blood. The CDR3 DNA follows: TGTGCCAGCAGTGAATGGAGCGGGGGCCCTAGTCGAACAGATACGCAGTATTTT. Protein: CASSEWSGGPSRTDTQYF.